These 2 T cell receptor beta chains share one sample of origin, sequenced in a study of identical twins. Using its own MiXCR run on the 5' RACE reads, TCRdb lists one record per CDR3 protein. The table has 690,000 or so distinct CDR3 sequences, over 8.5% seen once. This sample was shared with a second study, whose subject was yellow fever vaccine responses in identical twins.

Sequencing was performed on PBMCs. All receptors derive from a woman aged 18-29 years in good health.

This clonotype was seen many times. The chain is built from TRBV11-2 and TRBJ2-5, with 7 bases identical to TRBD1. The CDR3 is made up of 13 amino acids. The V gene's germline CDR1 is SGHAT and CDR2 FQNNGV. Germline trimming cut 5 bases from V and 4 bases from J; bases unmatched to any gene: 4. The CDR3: CASSPTGVETQYF. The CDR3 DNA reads TGTGCCAGCAGCCCAACAGGGGTAGAGACCCAGTACTTC.

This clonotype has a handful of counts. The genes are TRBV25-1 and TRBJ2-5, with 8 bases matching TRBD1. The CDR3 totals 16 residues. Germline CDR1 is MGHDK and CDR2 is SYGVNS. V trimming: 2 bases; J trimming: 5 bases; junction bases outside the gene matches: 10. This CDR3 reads CASSESGRGLAETQYF. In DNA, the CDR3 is TGTGCCAGCAGTGAAAGCGGCAGGGGGCTGGCGGAGACCCAGTACTTC.